A selection of T cell receptor beta chains follows, all from one sample in a study of blood T cells in healthy people across ages. TCRdb recomputed calls from the 5' RACE reads with MiXCR, one row per CDR3 protein. This sample has 550,000 to 750,000 distinct CDR3 sequences; under 25% occur once, and the top ten carry roughly 3.9%. Sequencing was done on a sample of blood. These TCRs come from a man in his 70s in good health. Both conserved end residues are part of each CDR3. Fields, in order: D gene, V gene, J gene, clone size, CDR3 protein, CDR3 DNA. A D gene is named only where the DNA matches it firmly. Only part of the rows carry a size: once, few, many, or a class if the clone is expanded.

TRBD2	TRBV29-1	TRBJ2-1	NA	CSVHTLSGGLNEQFF	TGCAGCGTCCATACCCTTTCGGGAGGGCTAAATGAGCAGTTCTTC
NA	TRBV7-6	TRBJ2-5	NA	CASSLGTLKETQYF	TGTGCCAGCAGCTTAGGGACACTTAAAGAGACCCAGTACTTC
TRBD2	TRBV9	TRBJ2-1	NA	CASSVGALAGGPRNEQFF	TGTGCCAGCAGCGTAGGGGCACTAGCGGGAGGGCCGCGCAATGAGCAGTTCTTC
NA	TRBV2	TRBJ1-3	NA	CASSEVMAGNTIYF	TGTGCCAGCAGTGAAGTGATGGCTGGAAACACCATATATTTT
NA	TRBV3-1	TRBJ1-1	few	CASSPGALPTNTEAFF	TGTGCCAGCAGCCCGGGGGCCCTCCCTACAAACACTGAAGCTTTCTTT
TRBD1	TRBV29-1	TRBJ2-5	many	CSALTGTQETQYF	TGCAGCGCCCTGACAGGGACACAAGAGACCCAGTACTTC
NA	TRBV19	TRBJ1-1	NA	CASSDAGRNTEAFF	TGTGCCAGTAGTGATGCAGGGCGGAACACTGAAGCTTTCTTT
TRBD2	TRBV6-2/TRBV6-3	TRBJ2-4	many	CATAGVPKNIQYF	TGTGCCACCGCGGGGGTGCCCAAAAACATTCAGTACTTC
NA	TRBV2	TRBJ2-7	few	CASSGTGGLSYEQYF	TGTGCCAGCAGCGGGACGGGGGGCCTCTCCTACGAGCAGTACTTC
NA	TRBV11-2	TRBJ2-1	few	CASSLGGASGNNEQFF	TGTGCCAGCAGCTTAGGAGGGGCGTCGGGCAACAATGAGCAGTTCTTC
TRBD2	TRBV5-1	TRBJ2-1	NA	CASSPGLELREQFF	TGCGCCAGCAGCCCGGGACTAGAGTTGAGGGAGCAGTTCTTC
NA	TRBV3-1	TRBJ2-2	few	CASSQVALGGGELFF	TGTGCCAGCAGCCAAGTAGCACTAGGTGGCGGGGAGCTGTTTTTT
TRBD1	TRBV20-1	TRBJ2-5	few	CSEDRGNQETQYF	TGCAGTGAAGACAGGGGAAACCAAGAGACCCAGTACTTC
NA	TRBV28	TRBJ2-5	few	CASSLQGENQETQYF	TGTGCCAGCAGCCTGCAAGGGGAAAACCAAGAGACCCAGTACTTC
NA	TRBV18	TRBJ2-7	NA	CASSPQAYSYEQYF	TGTGCCAGCTCACCACAGGCATACTCCTACGAGCAGTACTTC
TRBD2	TRBV7-2	TRBJ2-1	few	CASSTGAGAYNEQFF	TGTGCCAGCAGCACTGGTGCGGGAGCCTACAATGAGCAGTTCTTC
NA	TRBV28	TRBJ2-1	few	CAIRRGSYNEQFF	TGTGCCATCCGGAGAGGGTCCTACAATGAGCAGTTCTTC
TRBD2	TRBV7-8	TRBJ2-1	few	CASSLVASGVSSYNEQFF	TGTGCCAGCAGCTTAGTGGCTAGCGGGGTTTCCTCCTACAATGAGCAGTTCTTC
TRBD2	TRBV11-2	TRBJ2-1	many	CASSSSSGGYNEQFF	TGTGCCAGCAGTTCGAGTAGCGGGGGTTACAATGAGCAGTTCTTC
TRBD2	TRBV20-1	TRBJ2-3	few	CSAPPGRGRSTDTQYF	TGCAGTGCTCCCCCTGGGAGGGGCAGAAGCACAGATACGCAGTATTTT
NA	TRBV5-1	TRBJ1-1	once	CSSSTHPHENTEAFF	TGCTCCAGCAGCACTCACCCTCATGAGAACACTGAAGCTTTCTTT
NA	TRBV5-1	TRBJ1-1	NA	CASSLVTAPRTEAFF	TGCGCCAGCAGCTTGGTAACAGCCCCCCGCACTGAAGCTTTCTTT
NA	TRBV6-2/TRBV6-3	TRBJ2-3	NA	CASSYSVGGITDTQYF	TGTGCCAGCAGTTACTCGGTGGGAGGAATCACAGATACGCAGTATTTT
TRBD2	TRBV20-1	TRBJ2-3	few	CSANLLAGRKTDTQYF	TGCAGTGCTAACCTACTAGCGGGACGGAAAACAGATACGCAGTATTTT
TRBD1	TRBV5-1	TRBJ2-6	many	CASSLGGTGANVLTF	TGTGCCAGCAGCTTAGGGGGCACTGGGGCCAACGTCCTGACTTTC
TRBD2	TRBV12-3/TRBV12-4	TRBJ2-1	NA	CASSWLAGGSYNEQFF	TGTGCCAGCAGTTGGTTGGCGGGAGGGTCCTACAATGAGCAGTTCTTC
NA	TRBV4-2	TRBJ2-1	NA	CATRGNPSSYNEQFF	TGTGCCACACGCGGAAACCCCAGCTCCTACAATGAGCAGTTCTTC
TRBD2	TRBV7-2	TRBJ2-1	NA	CASSSEGSGRTSYNEQFF	TGTGCCAGCAGCTCAGAGGGCAGCGGGAGAACCTCCTACAATGAGCAGTTCTTC
NA	TRBV20-1	TRBJ1-3	NA	CSAGDGSSGNTIYF	TGCAGTGCTGGGGACGGGAGCTCTGGAAACACCATATATTTT
TRBD1	TRBV20-1	TRBJ1-5	few	CSVWQGGQPQHF	TGCAGTGTATGGCAGGGGGGTCAGCCCCAGCATTTT
TRBD2	TRBV20-1	TRBJ2-3	NA	CSASGLAQDTQYF	TGCAGTGCTTCCGGACTAGCACAAGATACGCAGTATTTT
TRBD1	TRBV10-2	TRBJ2-5	few	CAGMEGQGQRETQYF	TGCGCCGGCATGGAGGGACAGGGCCAAAGAGAGACCCAGTACTTC
TRBD1	TRBV7-9	TRBJ2-3	many	CASSYRGIGTDTQYF	TGTGCCAGCAGCTACAGGGGGATAGGCACAGATACGCAGTATTTT
TRBD2	TRBV2	TRBJ2-7	NA	CASMASGISYEQYF	TGTGCCAGCATGGCTAGCGGGATCTCCTACGAGCAGTACTTC
NA	TRBV9	TRBJ2-6	NA	CASSVDRPGANVLTF	TGTGCCAGCAGCGTAGACAGGCCCGGGGCCAACGTCCTGACTTTC
NA	TRBV20-1	TRBJ2-5	few	CSASDKSETQYF	TGCAGTGCCTCAGACAAGTCGGAGACCCAGTACTTC
NA	TRBV3-1	TRBJ2-7	few	CASSQGVGSSYEQYF	TGTGCCAGCAGCCAAGGGGTTGGCAGCTCCTACGAGCAGTACTTC
TRBD2	TRBV7-7	TRBJ2-5	few	CASSLGLAGGSQETQYF	TGTGCTAGCAGCTTGGGACTAGCGGGAGGAAGCCAAGAGACCCAGTACTTC
NA	TRBV3-1	TRBJ2-2	NA	CASSQVLDTGELFF	TGTGCCAGCAGCCAAGTCCTTGACACCGGGGAGCTGTTTTTT
NA	TRBV5-1	TRBJ2-1	NA	CASSWVAGTNEQFF	TGCGCCAGCAGCTGGGTGGCGGGGACTAATGAGCAGTTCTTC
NA	TRBV6-1	TRBJ2-5	NA	CASSEAGAETQYF	TGTGCCAGCAGTGAAGCGGGAGCAGAGACCCAGTACTTC
TRBD2	TRBV5-1	TRBJ2-5	few	CASSFLGGSGETQYF	TGCGCCAGCAGCTTCCTTGGCGGGAGTGGGGAGACCCAGTACTTC
NA	TRBV5-1	TRBJ1-3	few	CASSESPGRSGNTIYF	TGCGCCAGCAGCGAATCTCCAGGGCGCTCTGGAAACACCATATATTTT
TRBD1	TRBV4-3	TRBJ2-1	many	CASSQDRVQGDNEQFF	TGCGCCAGCAGCCAAGACCGGGTGCAGGGGGACAATGAGCAGTTCTTC
NA	TRBV24-1	TRBJ1-1	few	CATSSTTEAFF	TGTGCCACCAGTTCGACCACTGAAGCTTTCTTT
NA	TRBV18	TRBJ1-5	few	CASSPEARGNQPQHF	TGTGCCAGCTCACCAGAAGCCCGGGGCAATCAGCCCCAGCATTTT
NA	TRBV7-8	TRBJ2-1	many	CASSSQGLEEQFF	TGTGCCAGCAGCTCGCAGGGACTTGAGGAGCAGTTCTTC
NA	TRBV6-6	TRBJ2-3	NA	CAGKGGPPSTDTQYF	TGTGCCGGAAAGGGGGGACCGCCTAGCACAGATACGCAGTATTTT
TRBD1	TRBV2	TRBJ1-1	NA	CASSFRQGLNTEAFF	TGTGCCAGCAGTTTTCGACAGGGGTTGAACACTGAAGCTTTCTTT
NA	TRBV4-1	TRBJ2-7	many	CASSQARIDGSSYEQYF	TGCGCCAGCAGCCAAGCTCGTATCGACGGCAGCTCCTACGAGCAGTACTTC
NA	TRBV20-1	TRBJ1-5	NA	CSASKDLWGNQPQHF	TGCAGTGCTAGTAAGGACCTTTGGGGCAATCAGCCCCAGCATTTT
TRBD2	TRBV28	TRBJ2-5	few	CASSSGLAWETQYF	TGTGCCAGCTCTTCGGGACTAGCGTGGGAGACCCAGTACTTC
NA	TRBV20-1	TRBJ2-4	few	CSAFWGGSKNIQYF	TGCAGTGCTTTTTGGGGGGGCTCCAAAAACATTCAGTACTTC
NA	TRBV19	TRBJ1-5	few	CATRTGTRNQPQHF	TGTGCCACCCGAACCGGGACCCGAAATCAGCCCCAGCATTTT
NA	TRBV28	TRBJ2-7	NA	CASTPSRGASGNEQYF	TGTGCCAGCACTCCTTCCAGGGGCGCGTCGGGCAATGAGCAGTACTTC